This entry is about one T cell receptor (beta chain). This sample was included in a study of shared clonotypes between healthy human individuals. About the study: CD4 naive and memory got three plates each, CD8 naive two, CD8 memory one.

About 200 ng DNA, tens of thousands of T cell genomes, went into each sorted-subset replicate PCR. Data came from immunoSEQ multiplex PCR; TCRdb stores just in-frame clones and leaves some out. Of around 2.5 million clones listed, 90% to 95% are singletons. CDR1 is SGHTA and CDR2 is FQGNSA in the germline V gene. This CDR3 region has 18 residues. Trimming cost V 1 base and J 1 base; bases outside gene matches: 10. The clonotype originates from a man between 18 and 35 years old in good health. Some clones in this sample may be carry-over from other donors' samples. The sequenced sample was naive CD4+ T cells from PBMCs. Indicated subset: CD45RA+ positively selected. The chain uses TRBV7-2 and TRBJ2-7; 10 bases map to TRBD1. CDR3 sequence (DNA): TGTGCCAGCAGCTTAGAAGTGACAGGGGGCGGAGGATCCTACGAGCAGTACTTC. Its translation: CASSLEVTGGGGSYEQYF.